This TCR beta chain was retrieved from a study of T-cell reconstitution after alpha-beta-depleted transplantation in children. Points from the study as a whole: Hyperexpanded clones declined; after one year, newly produced T cells mostly supplied diversity. The origin of high day-60 TCRbeta diversity in some patients lay in surviving recipient T cells and thymic progenitors. About two months after transplant, alpha-beta T cells reportedly came from several hundred expanded graft clones.

There are many counts of this clonotype. What it binds is unknown. CDR1 SQVTM and CDR2 ANQGSEA come from the germline V gene. V lost 6 bases to trimming and J lost 6 bases; unmatched junction nucleotides: 4. This CDR3 is built from 11 residues. Library preparation (for TCRbeta) was performed with unique molecular identifiers. A single record per CDR3 protein comes from TCRdb applying MiXCR to the PCR reads. The sample has just under 250,000 distinct CDR3 sequences, roughly 24% seen once. Sequences were derived from PBMCs, sampled before TCRalphabeta/CD19-depleted stem cell transplant. This chain connects TRBV29-1 to TRBJ2-7; 8 nucleotides agree with TRBD1. This clonotype was obtained from a girl aged 2 to 9 with Fanconi anemia, due to receive a stem cell transplant. CDR3 residues: CSVQQGVEQYF. The DNA for the CDR3 is TGCAGCGTACAACAGGGGGTCGAGCAGTACTTC.